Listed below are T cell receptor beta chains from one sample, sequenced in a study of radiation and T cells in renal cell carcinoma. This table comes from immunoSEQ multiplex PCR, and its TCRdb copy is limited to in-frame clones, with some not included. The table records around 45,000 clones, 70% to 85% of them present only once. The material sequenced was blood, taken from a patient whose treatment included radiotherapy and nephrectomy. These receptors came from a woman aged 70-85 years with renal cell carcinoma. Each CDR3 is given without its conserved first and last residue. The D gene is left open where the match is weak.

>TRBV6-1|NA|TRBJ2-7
ASTGSYEQY
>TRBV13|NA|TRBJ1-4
ASSSSSPNEKLF
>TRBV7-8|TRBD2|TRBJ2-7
ASSPTSGGFSYEQY
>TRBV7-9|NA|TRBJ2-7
ASSLGTREQY
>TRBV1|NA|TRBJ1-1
TSSCRRRGEAF
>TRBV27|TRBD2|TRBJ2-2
ASSFLSGGSGELF
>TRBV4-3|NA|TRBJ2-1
ASSQAFLITEQF
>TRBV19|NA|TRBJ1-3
ASSILTGNTIY
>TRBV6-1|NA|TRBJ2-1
ASIGHENEQF
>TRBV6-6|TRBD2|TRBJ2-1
ASSSPGTSYEQF
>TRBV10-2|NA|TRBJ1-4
ASSGNTGEKLF
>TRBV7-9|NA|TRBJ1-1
ASSSGAMNTEAF
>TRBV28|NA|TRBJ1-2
ASANWGARANYGYT
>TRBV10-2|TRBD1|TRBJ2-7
ASSESLTGGGYEQY
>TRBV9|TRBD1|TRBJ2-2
ASSAGQGAGELF
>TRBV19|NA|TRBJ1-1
ASSPTMDTEAF
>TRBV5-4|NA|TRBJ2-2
ASSTFQQSNTGELF
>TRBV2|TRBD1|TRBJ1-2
ASSPRQGGGYT
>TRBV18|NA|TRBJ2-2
ASSPQQGTGELF
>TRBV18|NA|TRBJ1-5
ASSPGSNQPQH
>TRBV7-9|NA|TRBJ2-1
ASSLSAVSIGDEQF
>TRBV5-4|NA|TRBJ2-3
ASSRGLSTDTQY
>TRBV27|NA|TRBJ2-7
ASSSSSYEQY
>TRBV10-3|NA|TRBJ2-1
AISESQGGNEQF
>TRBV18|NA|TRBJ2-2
ASSGTPTNTGELF
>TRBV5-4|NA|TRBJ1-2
ASSGGGAGSLNYGYT
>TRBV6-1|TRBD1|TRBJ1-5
ASSTGVYGQPQH
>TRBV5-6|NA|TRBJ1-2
ASSLGQSYGYT
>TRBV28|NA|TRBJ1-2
ASSSTPNYGYT
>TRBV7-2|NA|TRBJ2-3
ASSLDRNTDTQY
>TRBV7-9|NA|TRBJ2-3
ASSLANSGTDTQY
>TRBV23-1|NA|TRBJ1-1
ASSPEKDSITEAF
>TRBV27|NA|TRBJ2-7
ASSLRGLDVEQY
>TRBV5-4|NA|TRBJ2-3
ASSFLGELTDTQY
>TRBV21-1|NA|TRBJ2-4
ASSRDRGVGKNIQY
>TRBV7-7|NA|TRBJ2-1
ASSLRTESYNEQF
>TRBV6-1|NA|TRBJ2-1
ASRERGGFDEQF